Sequencing of this TCR beta chain was carried out in a study of T cells in Graves' hyperthyroidism and ophthalmopathy (dated by TCRdb to between 2018 and 2021). Regarding the study in general: Peripheral blood samples were taken at initial diagnosis, before any treatment was given. To identify distinguishing TCR V-J signatures, a discovery cohort of about 100 patients was used, comprising 43 with Graves' ophthalmopathy and around 57 with stable Graves' hyperthyroidism. Prospective prediction of ophthalmopathy was tested in an independent validation cohort of 18 to 20 hyperthyroidism patients and some 17 patients who later progressed to ophthalmopathy. For training and testing, the roughly 97 patients in the discovery cohort were randomly divided in a 7:3 ratio. In several Graves' hyperthyroidism patients, the study also compared T-cell repertoires from thyroid tissue with T-cell repertoires from blood. Following sampling, methimazole starting at 30 mg daily was given to hyperthyroidism patients, and high-dose intravenous methylprednisolone was given to ophthalmopathy patients. The paper describes TCR Vbeta CDR3 sequencing of 140 or so peripheral blood samples, made up of 40 to 45 ophthalmopathy patients, around 78 hyperthyroidism patients and some 17 progressor patients. Study-level results and caveats: In cross-validation, a model built on a 13 V-J signature told ophthalmopathy apart from stable hyperthyroidism with approximately 90% sensitivity and 81% to 82% specificity, and in testing the same model reached 80%/75%. Sample size was not statistically predetermined, and investigators were not blinded to group allocation. Most expanded thyroid clonotypes (frequency above 0.001) were also found in blood, which suggests that blood repertoires may mirror thyroid immune responses. In validation, the model predicted progression to ophthalmopathy a median of approximately 6.3 months before onset, with roughly 71% sensitivity and 72.22% specificity.

The CDR3 starts with the cysteine, ends with the phenylalanine, and has 18 residues. Only the CDR3 DNA is retained, 54 bases long and in frame from the first base. V and J are trimmed by 0 bases and 8 bases, and the gene matches miss 12 bases of the junction. The CDR1 and CDR2 encoded by the germline V gene are MNHEY and SVGEGT. The TCR beta CDR3 regions were amplified from RNA transcripts. The first round of RT-PCR for the TCR CDR3 was performed with the HTBI primer set and the Qiagen OneStep RT-PCR kit. The libraries were constructed in a second round of multiplex PCR and then size-selected and purified. Sequencing of the libraries was done on an Illumina HiSeq2000 using paired-end 100 bp reads. The original pipeline was this. SOAPnuke was used to process the raw data, removing reads that contained adapters or uncalled bases, had a mean Phred below 15, or lacked an exact match to the constant primer or identifier. COPE v1.2.5 was used to merge high-quality paired reads, and clonotypes were defined as unique nucleotide sequences. Clonotypes were aligned to IMGT TRBV, TRBD and TRBJ reference segments using MiTCR v1.1. Analysis was restricted to V-J combinations with a frequency above 0.0001, which covered approximately 99% of repertoires. The TCS score was defined as F50 (clonal expansion) divided by E x V (chaos), with BLOSUM62-based TCRdist calculated between CDR3 peptides within each V-J. Welch's t-statistics and random forest reduced fewer than 600 V-J features to 13, which were used in a naive Bayes classifier (R e1071). TCRdb passed the public sequencing reads through fastp at Q25 and MiXCR, retaining productive beta sequences. Each CDR3 protein gets just one entry, which takes the most common genes and DNA from the rows behind it. The V and J calls and clone size are TCRdb's, not the authors'. The sample table records some 490,000 distinct CDR3 sequences; 22% of these occur just once. Roughly 49% of the sample lies in the top ten.

This clonotype was seen at least ten times. Its antigen is not yet known. No much larger clone exists at a distance of one base, and base qualities are not known. Ophthalmopathy patients had moderately to severely active disease, Clinical Activity Score of at least 3, NOSPECS grade of at least 4, and duration under 3 months. Any patient with an uncontrolled infection, another autoimmune disease, pregnancy or lactation was excluded. Clinical symptoms, serum thyroxine and TRAb, thyroid ultrasound, and orbital computed tomography formed the basis for the diagnoses. PBMCs were isolated from about 10 ml of fresh peripheral blood by Ficoll-Paque density gradient centrifugation. Total RNA was extracted with Trizol reagent, and quality was checked on an Agilent 2100 Bioanalyzer.

This TCR derives from a woman aged 70-85 years with Graves' ophthalmopathy. This sequence uses TRBV6-2 or TRBV6-3 and TRBJ2-1; 11 middle bases align to TRBD2. The sequenced sample was blood. In nucleotides, the sequence is TGTGCCAGCAGTTACTCGAGTAGCGGGAGGGTCTATTTCCATGAGCAGTTCTTC. This is translated as CASSYSSSGRVYFHEQFF.